This T cell receptor (beta chain) was captured by sequencing in a study of early T cells in non-severe SARS-CoV-2 infection. The wider study: RNA in bulk from unsorted whole blood was sequenced, and chains were unpaired.

V was clipped by 6 bases and J by 1 base, with 13 bases between them. The CDR3 contains 15 residues. Per the germline V gene, CDR1 is SNHLY and CDR2 is FYNNEI. Researchers attached unique molecular identifiers to individual cDNA molecules. TCRdb analysed the 5' RACE reads with MiXCR anew, one entry per CDR3 protein. The sample carries tens of thousands of distinct CDR3 sequences, 9.5% to 15% recorded once. Sequencing was carried out using whole blood. This TCR was sampled from an adult who was a healthcare worker with PCR-confirmed SARS-CoV-2 infection or an uninfected control (not recorded which). The chain is built from TRBV2 and TRBJ2-1; D possibly corresponds to TRBD2 (6 bases). CDR3 coding DNA: TGTGCCAGCAGCCGTGCGCGGGATTCCTACAATGAGCAGTTCTTC. Translated, it gives CASSRARDSYNEQFF.